The rows below give T cell receptor beta chains drawn from one sample of a study of tumor-infiltrating lymphocytes in localized non-small cell lung cancer. Using immunoSEQ multiplex PCR, the repertoire was profiled, and TCRdb retains in-frame clones only, with some absent. The profile shows about 14,000 clones, roughly 82% of them singletons. What was sequenced was lung tumor tissue. These receptors came from a human donor with non-small cell lung cancer. CDR3s include the opening cysteine and the closing phenylalanine or tryptophan. The D gene is left open where the match is weak. Clone size is shown for a subset of rows, as once, few, many or a class of expanded clone.

cdr3_aa cdr3_nt clone_size j_call d_call v_call
CASSQHQGAPWADTQYF TGTGCCAGCAGCCAGCACCAGGGGGCTCCCTGGGCAGATACGCAGTATTTT . TRBJ2-3 TRBD1 TRBV5-6
CASSVSLATDTQYF TGTGCCAGCAGCGTGAGTTTAGCCACAGATACGCAGTATTTT . TRBJ2-3 . TRBV9
CASSLVGDSEAFF TGCGCCAGCAGCTTGGTCGGCGATTCTGAAGCTTTCTTT . TRBJ1-1 . TRBV5-1
CACSRSYGEQYF TGTGCCTGCAGTAGATCCTACGGCGAGCAGTACTTC . TRBJ2-7 . TRBV30
CASSPPGGRVDTEAFF TGTGCCAGCTCACCACCCGGCGGGCGGGTGGACACTGAAGCTTTCTTT . TRBJ1-1 . TRBV18
CASSKGKSYEQYF TGTGCCAGCAGCAAAGGGAAATCCTACGAGCAGTACTTC . TRBJ2-7 . TRBV21-1
CASRPTGLADYNEQFF TGTGCCAGCAGACCGACGGGACTAGCGGATTACAATGAGCAGTTCTTC . TRBJ2-1 TRBD2 TRBV2
CSVVRWRNTEAFF TGCAGCGTTGTGAGGTGGAGGAACACTGAAGCTTTCTTT . TRBJ1-1 . TRBV29-1
CASSRLDLGTDTQYF TGTGCCAGCAGTAGACTAGATCTTGGCACAGATACGCAGTATTTT . TRBJ2-3 . TRBV2
CASSSQGSGELFF TGTGCCAGCAGCTCACAGGGATCCGGGGAGCTGTTTTTT . TRBJ2-2 . TRBV7-2
CASSLTPGEGYTF TGTGCCAGCAGCTTAACGCCCGGGGAGGGCTACACCTTC . TRBJ1-2 . TRBV7-3
CASTRGQDQPQHF TGTGCCAGTACTCGGGGGCAGGATCAGCCCCAGCATTTT . TRBJ1-5 . TRBV19
CASSPGQSYEQYF TGTGCCAGCAGCCCAGGACAGTCCTACGAGCAGTACTTC . TRBJ2-7 . TRBV28
CASSYEGDTNYGYTF TGTGCCAGCAGTTACGAGGGGGACACCAACTATGGCTACACCTTC . TRBJ1-2 . TRBV6-6
CASSPARGTGELFF TGTGCCAGTAGTCCCGCTCGGGGGACCGGGGAGCTGTTTTTT . TRBJ2-2 . TRBV19
CASSPLGGIRRNEQFF TGTGCCAGCAGCCCCCTGGGCGGGATAAGGAGAAATGAGCAGTTCTTC few TRBJ2-1 . TRBV27
CASSPQSGAGNEKLFF TGTGCCAGCAGCCCTCAGAGCGGAGCGGGGAATGAAAAACTGTTTTTT . TRBJ1-4 . TRBV7-2
CASSTAGGSYEQYF TGCGCCAGCAGCACGGCGGGGGGGTCCTACGAGCAGTACTTC . TRBJ2-7 TRBD2 TRBV4-1
CASSPRQGLGQPQHF TGTGCCAGCTCACCAAGACAGGGTCTTGGACAGCCCCAGCATTTT . TRBJ1-5 TRBD1 TRBV18
CAISEGTSGATTEAFF TGTGCCATCAGTGAGGGGACCTCGGGGGCTACGACTGAAGCTTTCTTT . TRBJ1-1 . TRBV10-3
CAISGGQTTDTQYF TGTGCCATCAGTGGGGGTCAGACCACAGATACGCAGTATTTT . TRBJ2-3 . TRBV10-3
CSVLLTGLYGYTF TGCAGCGTTCTCCTGACAGGTTTATATGGCTACACCTTC . TRBJ1-2 . TRBV29-1
CASSLGGQGDGYTF TGTGCCAGCAGCTTAGGAGGACAGGGAGACGGCTACACCTTC few TRBJ1-2 TRBD1 TRBV7-6
CASSYTGGSFEKLFF TGTGCCAGCAGTTACACAGGGGGCTCCTTTGAAAAACTGTTTTTT . TRBJ1-4 TRBD1 TRBV6-5
CASSLGSAIEGQYF TGCGCCAGCAGCTTGGGATCGGCGATTGAGGGGCAGTACTTC once TRBJ2-7 . TRBV5-1
CASSTGQGEQFF TGTGCCAGCTCAACCGGACAGGGAGAGCAGTTCTTC . TRBJ2-1 TRBD1 TRBV18
CASSLVGEGQPQHF TGCGCCAGCAGCTTGGTGGGTGAGGGTCAGCCCCAGCATTTT . TRBJ1-5 . TRBV5-1
CASRKLAGSGEQFF TGTGCCAGCAGAAAACTAGCGGGGAGCGGTGAGCAGTTCTTC . TRBJ2-1 TRBD2 TRBV6-5
CATSSLGDASTDTQYF TGTGCCACCAGCAGCCTCGGAGACGCTAGCACAGATACGCAGTATTTT . TRBJ2-3 . TRBV15
CASSPKRQGLYGYTF TGTGCCAGCAGCCCGAAACGTCAGGGGCTCTATGGCTACACCTTC medium-sized TRBJ1-2 . TRBV7-6
CASSPPEGGSNQPQHF TGCGCCAGCAGCCCACCGGAAGGGGGAAGCAATCAGCCCCAGCATTTT . TRBJ1-5 . TRBV4-1
CASSLLETTGELFF TGTGCCAGCAGTCTCCTCGAGACCACCGGGGAGCTGTTTTTT . TRBJ2-2 . TRBV27
CASSTRVTGRENYEQYF TGTGCCAGCAGCACCAGAGTCACGGGGCGGGAGAATTACGAGCAGTACTTC . TRBJ2-7 TRBD2 TRBV11-2
CASSLVGEGNTEAFF TGCGCCAGCAGCTTGGTAGGGGAGGGGAACACTGAAGCTTTCTTT few TRBJ1-1 . TRBV5-1
CASSPPGVETQYF TGTGCCAGCAGTCCCCCCGGGGTGGAGACCCAGTACTTC . TRBJ2-5 . TRBV5-4
CASSLNRGKSGDGYTF TGTGCCAGCAGTCTGAACAGGGGAAAGAGCGGCGATGGCTACACCTTC once TRBJ1-2 TRBD1 TRBV28
CASSSSPGHLSGANVLTF TGTGCCAGCAGTTCCTCGCCCGGACACCTCTCTGGGGCCAACGTCCTGACTTTC . TRBJ2-6 . TRBV28
CASSLEDRATEQYF TGCGCCAGCAGCTTGGAGGACAGGGCTACCGAGCAGTACTTC . TRBJ2-7 TRBD1 TRBV5-1
CASMDRTNTGELFF TGCGCCAGCATGGACAGGACGAACACCGGGGAGCTGTTTTTT . TRBJ2-2 TRBD1 TRBV5-1
CATRTTGSTDTQYF TGTGCCACCAGAACAACCGGGAGCACAGATACGCAGTATTTT . TRBJ2-3 . TRBV15
CASSSGQGYQETQYF TGTGCCAGCAGCTCCGGACAGGGGTACCAAGAGACCCAGTACTTC . TRBJ2-5 TRBD1 TRBV7-8
CASSQSRDRVVNIQYF TGCGCCAGCAGTCAAAGCCGGGACAGGGTGGTAAACATTCAGTACTTC . TRBJ2-4 TRBD1 TRBV23-1
CASNTGLAAKNIQYF TGTGCCAGTAATACAGGATTGGCGGCCAAAAACATTCAGTACTTC once TRBJ2-4 . TRBV19